A selection of T cell receptor beta chains follows, all from one sample in a study of regulatory T cells in long-lasting Graves disease. TCRdb fed the multiplex PCR reads into MiXCR, producing one record per CDR3 protein. This table holds roughly 320,000 distinct CDR3 sequences, about a sixth found once. The sample was also linked to a second study, of T cells in Graves' hyperthyroidism and ophthalmopathy.

Specimen: peripheral blood mononuclear cells (PBMCs), collected at new diagnosis, from a patient treated with antithyroid drugs. The receptors originated from a man aged 35 to 55 with Graves disease. Both conserved end residues are part of each CDR3. Fields, in order: D gene, clone size, V gene, J gene, CDR3 DNA, CDR3 protein. A D gene is named only where the DNA matches it firmly. Expanded clones get a size class; other rows say once, few or many, or leave the size out.

d_gene: .; abundance: many; v_gene: TRBV12-3/TRBV12-4; j_gene: TRBJ1-2; CDR3nt: TGTGCCAGCAGTTTGTGGGAGGCTGACTATGGCTACACCTTC; CDR3aa: CASSLWEADYGYTF
d_gene: .; abundance: few; v_gene: TRBV12-3/TRBV12-4; j_gene: TRBJ2-2; CDR3nt: TGTGCCAGCAGTTTAGGAGGGACAACCACCGGGGAGCTGTTTTTT; CDR3aa: CASSLGGTTTGELFF
d_gene: .; abundance: many; v_gene: TRBV20-1; j_gene: TRBJ1-1; CDR3nt: TGCAGTGCTAGAGAACTAACAAGTGAAGCTTTCTTT; CDR3aa: CSARELTSEAFF
d_gene: .; abundance: few; v_gene: TRBV28; j_gene: TRBJ2-6; CDR3nt: TGTGCCAGCAGAGACCAGGGTTCTGGGGCCAACGTCCTGACTTTC; CDR3aa: CASRDQGSGANVLTF
d_gene: .; abundance: many; v_gene: TRBV7-2; j_gene: TRBJ2-3; CDR3nt: TGTGCCAGCAGCTGGCCGGGCTCCGGTGCGGAGTATTTT; CDR3aa: CASSWPGSGAEYF
d_gene: .; abundance: .; v_gene: TRBV20-1; j_gene: TRBJ2-7; CDR3nt: TGCATCCCCGGGGCAGGAGTCGACGAGCAGTACTTC; CDR3aa: CIPGAGVDEQYF
d_gene: .; abundance: few; v_gene: TRBV5-5; j_gene: TRBJ1-5; CDR3nt: TGTGCCAGCAGCTTGACACACGGACGTACGCCCCAGCATTTT; CDR3aa: CASSLTHGRTPQHF
d_gene: .; abundance: few; v_gene: TRBV29-1; j_gene: TRBJ1-4; CDR3nt: TGCAGCGTTGCCAGTCCCGCAACTAATGAAAAACTGTTTTTT; CDR3aa: CSVASPATNEKLFF
d_gene: .; abundance: medium-sized; v_gene: TRBV28; j_gene: TRBJ1-2; CDR3nt: TGTGCCAGCAGTTTGGGCAGAGTTCCCTATGGCTACACCTTC; CDR3aa: CASSLGRVPYGYTF
d_gene: .; abundance: many; v_gene: TRBV28; j_gene: TRBJ1-4; CDR3nt: TGTGCCAGCAGTTTATCCGGGGGCAATGAAAAACTGTTTTTT; CDR3aa: CASSLSGGNEKLFF
d_gene: .; abundance: .; v_gene: TRBV12-3/TRBV12-4; j_gene: TRBJ1-3; CDR3nt: TGTGCCAGCAATGAAGGCTCTGGAAACACCATATATTTT; CDR3aa: CASNEGSGNTIYF
d_gene: .; abundance: few; v_gene: TRBV6-2/TRBV6-3; j_gene: TRBJ2-3; CDR3nt: TGTGCCAGCAAAAGAACGTGGGGCGATACGCAGTATTTT; CDR3aa: CASKRTWGDTQYF
d_gene: .; abundance: many; v_gene: TRBV2; j_gene: TRBJ1-5; CDR3nt: TGTGCCAGCAGTAACCAGGGGATGGATCAGCCCCAGCATTTT; CDR3aa: CASSNQGMDQPQHF
d_gene: .; abundance: .; v_gene: TRBV13; j_gene: TRBJ2-1; CDR3nt: TGTGCCAGCAGCCATATGCAGGGGAATGAGCAGTTCTTC; CDR3aa: CASSHMQGNEQFF
d_gene: .; abundance: .; v_gene: TRBV11-2; j_gene: TRBJ2-2; CDR3nt: TGTGCCAGCAGCTTAGACAGGGGGGCCGGGGAGCTGTTTTTT; CDR3aa: CASSLDRGAGELFF
d_gene: .; abundance: .; v_gene: TRBV5-1; j_gene: TRBJ2-4; CDR3nt: TGCGCCAGCAGCTTGTACCCGTCCGGCATTCAGTACTTC; CDR3aa: CASSLYPSGIQYF
d_gene: TRBD1; abundance: many; v_gene: TRBV20-1; j_gene: TRBJ1-4; CDR3nt: TGCAGTGCTAAGGGGGCGTGGGGTGAAAAACTGTTTTTT; CDR3aa: CSAKGAWGEKLFF
d_gene: TRBD1; abundance: .; v_gene: TRBV28; j_gene: TRBJ2-4; CDR3nt: TGTGCCAGCAGTTTATATGACAGGGCCCAGTACTTC; CDR3aa: CASSLYDRAQYF
d_gene: TRBD1; abundance: many; v_gene: TRBV13; j_gene: TRBJ2-5; CDR3nt: TGTGCCAGCAGCTTAGGGTGGGACAGGTACCAAGAGACCCAGTACTTC; CDR3aa: CASSLGWDRYQETQYF
d_gene: TRBD2; abundance: .; v_gene: TRBV20-1; j_gene: TRBJ2-3; CDR3nt: TGCAGTGCCAGGACTAGCATAGGCTCTGATACGCAGTATTTT; CDR3aa: CSARTSIGSDTQYF
d_gene: .; abundance: many; v_gene: TRBV5-4; j_gene: TRBJ2-7; CDR3nt: TGTGCCAGCAGCTCCCGGGACCTTAGTACGTACGAGCAGTACTTC; CDR3aa: CASSSRDLSTYEQYF